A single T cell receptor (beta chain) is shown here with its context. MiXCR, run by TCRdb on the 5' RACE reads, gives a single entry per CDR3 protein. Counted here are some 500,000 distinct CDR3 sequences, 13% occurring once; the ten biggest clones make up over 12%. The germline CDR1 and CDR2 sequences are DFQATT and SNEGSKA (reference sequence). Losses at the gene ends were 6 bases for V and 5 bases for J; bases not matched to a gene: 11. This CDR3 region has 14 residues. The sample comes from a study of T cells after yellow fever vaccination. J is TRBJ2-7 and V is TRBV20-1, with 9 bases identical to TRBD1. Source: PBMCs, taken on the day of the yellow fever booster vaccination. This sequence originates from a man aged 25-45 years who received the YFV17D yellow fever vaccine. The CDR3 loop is CSAQNGQGLHEQYF. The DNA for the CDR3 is TGCAGTGCCCAAAACGGACAGGGGTTGCACGAGCAGTACTTC.